What follows are 25 T cell receptor beta chains derived from one specimen sequenced in a study of shared clonotypes between healthy human individuals. Measured with immunoSEQ multiplex PCR; TCRdb has only the in-frame clones, and not every one. The table lists some 2,000,000 clones, about 95% of them singletons, with 0.9% to 1.4% in the top ten. CD8 cells classed as naive were CD45RO-negative and positively selected for CCR7, excluding terminally differentiated effector memory CD45RA+ cells. The source material was naive CD8+ T cells sorted from blood. The receptor source for this set is a man aged 18 to 29 in good health.

The chain carries TRBV7-8 and TRBJ1-3; weak D call: TRBD1 (5 bases). Germline V lookup: CDR1 SGHVS, CDR2 FQNEAQ. V dropped 6 bases and J dropped 4 bases, with 22 bases sitting between them. The CDR3 length is 17 residues. CDR3 bases: TGTGCCAGCAGTGATCCTTCCGACGCAGGGTCCGGAAACACCATATATTTT. Amino acids: CASSDPSDAGSGNTIYF.

Comment on this clone: The same CDR3 arises from other DNA sequences in this sample as well. The V gene is TRBV18, the J gene TRBJ2-5, with D maybe TRBD2 (5 bases). Trimming removed 0 bases from V and 5 bases from J, with 10 bases in between. The CDR3 totals 14 residues. Looked up from germline, CDR1 is KGHSH and CDR2 is LQKENI. As DNA, the CDR3 is TGTGCCAGCTCACCACCTGGCGGCGGGGAGACCCAGTACTTC. This gives the protein CASSPPGGGETQYF.

The V gene is TRBV27, the J gene TRBJ1-2, with TRBD1 identical over 7 bases. Germline assignment: CDR1 MNHEY and CDR2 SMNVEV (reference sequence). The junction had 13 bases not matched to a gene; V was cut back by 0 bases and J by 6 bases. This CDR3 is built from 17 residues. The CDR3 protein is CASSLSGGGQRIHGYTF. CDR3 nucleotide sequence: TGTGCCAGCAGTTTATCAGGAGGGGGACAGCGGATTCATGGCTACACCTTC.

The rearrangement joins TRBV28 to TRBJ2-5; D unclear. From germline, CDR1 is MDHEN and CDR2 SYDVKM. Trimming removed 3 bases at V and 1 base at J, with 12 bases between. The length of the CDR3 is 15 residues. DNA of the CDR3: TGTGCCAGCAGTTTCGTAGGGTCGATCCAAGAGACCCAGTACTTC. It encodes CASSFVGSIQETQYF.

Concerning this clone: The same CDR3 is also encoded by other DNA sequences in this sample. V and J are TRBV4-3 and TRBJ2-5; the D gene is possibly TRBD2 (6 bases). CDR1 is LGHNA and CDR2 is YSLEER in the germline V gene. The V and J ends lost 1 base and 4 bases respectively, with 10 bases between them. This CDR3 comprises 14 residues. The CDR3 DNA reads as TGCGCCAGCAGCCAAGTCGGAGGGAGAGAGACCCAGTACTTC. This translates into CASSQVGGRETQYF.

The rearrangement links TRBV29-1 to TRBJ2-7; D is possibly TRBD2 (5 bases). Trimming stripped 6 bases from V and 0 bases from J, with 18 bases between. Germline-derived CDR1 and CDR2 are SQVTM and ANQGSEA. The CDR3 sequence is 15 residues long. The CDR3 nucleotides read TGCAGCGTCGGGCCCATGACGGGGAGCTCCTACGAGCAGTACTTC. Translating it yields CSVGPMTGSSYEQYF.

This rearrangement joins TRBV7-9 to TRBJ2-5, with TRBD2 as a possible D gene (7 bases). Trimming left V 5 bases short and J 5 bases short, with 15 bases between. Germline CDR1 is SEHNR and CDR2 is FQNEAQ (reference sequence). The CDR3 length is 14 residues. CDR3 coding DNA: TGTGCCAGCAGCCTCCGGGGGGCTAGGGAGACCCAGTACTTC. It codes for CASSLRGARETQYF.

This clone was observed a single time. CDR3 protein: CASSLGHYEQYF. The DNA of the CDR3 is TGCGCCAGCAGCTTGGGCCATTACGAGCAGTACTTC. V usage is TRBV5-1 and J usage is TRBJ2-5; D uncertain. The J call is uncertain, as TRBJ2-7 better fits the DNA end. The germline CDR1 and CDR2 sequences are SGHRS and YFSETQ. CDR3 size: 12 residues.

A remark on this clone: Other DNA variants within this sample encode the same CDR3. This chain connects TRBV9 to TRBJ2-2; D uncertain. CDR3 length: 13 residues. V lost 2 bases, J lost 1 base, and 3 bases lay in between. The germline V gene has CDR1 SGDLS and CDR2 YYNGEE. The CDR3 sequence: CASSVQNTGELFF. In nucleotides, the CDR3 is TGTGCCAGCAGCGTCCAGAACACCGGGGAGCTGTTTTTT.

The V gene is TRBV7-6, the J gene TRBJ2-2, with D possibly matching TRBD1 (6 bases). Germline V gene lookup returns CDR1 SGHVS and CDR2 FNYEAQ. V was clipped by 1 base and J by 4 bases, with 13 bases between them. CDR3 length: 16 amino acids. The CDR3 DNA is TGTGCCAGCAGCTTAGACAGGGCGGGTAGCACCGGGGAGCTGTTTTTT. It encodes CASSLDRAGSTGELFF. The complete variable domain, with remaining parts taken from reference TRBV7-6 and TRBJ2-2, reads GAGVSQSPRYKVTKRGQDVALRCDPISGHVSLYWYRQALGQGPEFLTYFNYEAQQDKSGLPNDRFSAERPEGSISTLTIQRTEQRDSAMYRCASSLDRAGSTGELFFGEGSRLTVL.

V gene TRBV7-6 combines with J gene TRBJ2-1, with 7 bases that match TRBD1. The V gene's germline CDR1 is SGHVS and CDR2 FNYEAQ. V lost 2 bases, J lost 8 bases, and 3 bases stayed unmatched. The CDR3 spans 13 residues. This CDR3 is CASSLTGDDEQFF. CDR3 DNA sequence: TGTGCCAGCAGCTTAACAGGGGACGATGAGCAGTTCTTC.

This chain links TRBV7-9 with TRBJ1-1; possibly TRBD1 for D (5 bases). The CDR3 contains 15 residues. Trimming left V 5 bases short and J 7 bases short, with 20 bases between. CDR1 is SEHNR, CDR2 FQNEAQ, per germline (reference sequence). The CDR3: CASSRAQGTDLEAFF. In nucleotides, the CDR3 is TGTGCCAGCAGCCGAGCGCAAGGGACCGACCTTGAAGCTTTCTTT.

As for this clone: This CDR3 is also generated by other DNA sequences in the sample. V is TRBV7-9 and J is TRBJ2-1; 9 bases fit TRBD2. CDR1 SEHNR and CDR2 FQNEAQ come from the germline V gene (reference sequence). After removal of 3 bases from V and 6 bases from J, the junction contained 9 bases not matched to a gene. The CDR3 sequence is 16 residues long. CDR3 region: CASSLSAGGPSNEQFF. The CDR3 DNA reads TGTGCCAGCAGCTTGAGTGCGGGAGGGCCCAGCAATGAGCAGTTCTTC.

Comment on this clone: The sample contains more than one DNA sequence encoding this CDR3. V and J are TRBV29-1 and TRBJ2-3; D not certain. Trimming removed 3 bases at V and 2 bases at J, with 6 bases between. The CDR3 totals 12 residues. From germline, CDR1 is SQVTM and CDR2 ANQGSEA. The CDR3 reads CSVDGYTDTQYF. The CDR3 DNA sequence: TGCAGCGTTGATGGTTACACAGATACGCAGTATTTT.

The chain uses TRBV29-1 and TRBJ1-2; D is possibly TRBD1 (5 bases). The CDR3 is made up of 15 amino acids. Trimming cost V 0 bases and J 8 bases, with 19 bases left between them. Germline lookup yields CDR1 SQVTM and CDR2 ANQGSEA. For the CDR3, the DNA is TGCAGCGTTGAAGAGCCCAACCCAGGGCTGGGGGGCTACACCTTC. It specifies CSVEEPNPGLGGYTF.

With respect to this clone: The sample contains more than one DNA sequence encoding this CDR3. The rearrangement links TRBV27 to TRBJ2-7; possibly TRBD2 for D (7 bases). Germline V gives CDR1 MNHEY, CDR2 SMNVEV (reference sequence). This CDR3 contains 14 residues. V gave up 3 bases and J gave up 4 bases, with 13 bases separating them. The CDR3 coding sequence is TGTGCCAGCAGTTTCGGGGGGCCCACTTACGAGCAGTACTTC. Amino acid sequence: CASSFGGPTYEQYF.

Comments on this clone: Additional DNA sequences in this sample encode the identical CDR3. V is TRBV28 and J is TRBJ2-1; 7 positions agree with TRBD2. This CDR3 contains 14 residues. Germline assignment: CDR1 MDHEN and CDR2 SYDVKM. V trimming: 3 bases; J trimming: 2 bases; junction bases outside the gene matches: 1. The CDR3 DNA reads as TGTGCCAGCAGTTTTCGGGGGGCCTACAATGAGCAGTTCTTC. Translation: CASSFRGAYNEQFF.

The J gene is TRBJ2-5, the V gene TRBV7-9; no clear D gene. Trimming shortened V by 3 bases and J by 2 bases, and 13 bases separated the two germline ends. Looked up from germline, CDR1 is SEHNR and CDR2 is FQNEAQ (reference sequence). The CDR3 has 15 amino acids. The CDR3 nucleotides are TGTGCCAGCAGCTTCTCGGTGGGTGAACAAGAGACCCAGTACTTC. Its protein product is CASSFSVGEQETQYF.

The chain combines TRBV7-8 with TRBJ2-3; D unresolved. CDR3 length equals 13 residues. The V end was cut by 5 bases, the J end by 4 bases, with 10 bases between. Germline V gene sequence: CDR1 SGHVS, CDR2 FQNEAQ. The CDR3 region has the DNA TGTGCCAGCAGCCTGTTGGGTCCAGATACGCAGTATTTT. It codes for CASSLLGPDTQYF.

The V call is TRBV11-3, the J call TRBJ2-1; no firm D call. Germline V CDR1 and CDR2: SGHNT, YENEEA. V was shortened by 4 bases and J by 9 bases, with 13 bases between the two germline ends. The CDR3 loop spans 13 amino acids. The CDR3 loop reads CASSSERRGEQFF. The DNA for the CDR3 is TGTGCCAGCAGCTCGGAGCGCCGTGGTGAGCAGTTCTTC.

Turning to this clone: Other DNA sequences from this sample encode an identical CDR3 as well. The rearrangement links TRBV4-3 to TRBJ1-1, with 10 nucleotides matching TRBD1. Germline loops: CDR1 LGHNA, CDR2 YSLEER. V lost 3 bases and J lost 5; bases outside the gene matches: 0. This CDR3 has 13 amino acids. The CDR3 DNA is TGCGCCAGCAGCCAGGGACAGGGGACTGAAGCTTTCTTT. Translating gives CASSQGQGTEAFF.

This clone was counted a single time. This chain joins TRBV11-2 and TRBJ2-5; 10 bases are shared with TRBD2. Germline-derived CDR1 and CDR2 are SGHAT and FQNNGV. J lost 4 bases, V lost 3 bases, and 5 bases had no gene match. The CDR3 contains 15 residues. This CDR3 reads CASSFEREGRETQYF. The CDR3 region has the DNA TGTGCCAGCAGCTTCGAGCGGGAGGGGAGAGAGACCCAGTACTTC.

The table lists this clone with a few counts. The same CDR3 arises from other DNA sequences in this sample as well. V and J are TRBV9 and TRBJ2-7, with D uncertain. Germline V gene lookup returns CDR1 SGDLS and CDR2 YYNGEE. The CDR3 contains 12 residues. Trimming took 3 bases from V and 0 from J, leaving 4 bases between them. Written as DNA, the CDR3 is TGTGCCAGCAGCGCAGACTCCTACGAGCAGTACTTC. It encodes CASSADSYEQYF.

The genes are TRBV9 and TRBJ2-3; 12 bases map to TRBD1. The CDR3 length is 15 residues. Germline assignment: CDR1 SGDLS and CDR2 YYNGEE. J gave up 5 bases and V 4 bases, and 5 bases lay outside the gene matches. CDR3 loop: CASSSGQGAIDTQYF. The CDR3, as DNA: TGTGCCAGCAGCTCGGGACAGGGGGCAATAGATACGCAGTATTTT.

The chain couples TRBV27 to TRBJ2-1, with 7 bases lining up with TRBD2. J gave up 8 bases and V 3 bases, and 16 bases lay outside the gene matches. The CDR3 loop spans 17 amino acids. In germline, CDR1 is MNHEY, CDR2 SMNVEV (reference sequence). As DNA, the CDR3 is TGTGCCAGCAGTTTGGTACCGGGTTCGGCGGGAGACCATGAGCAGTTCTTC. This sequence encodes CASSLVPGSAGDHEQFF.